This T cell receptor beta chain came from a study of regulatory T cells in long-lasting Graves disease. Specified time point: persistent/refractory GD, antithyroid drugs over 5 years with positive TRAb. From PBMCs, RNA was extracted and then used to make the TCR library. The TCR beta library used iRepertoire HTBI primers with Arm-PCR amplification of CDR3. TCRdb ran MiXCR on the multiplex PCR reads and lists one entry per CDR3 protein. This table holds over 650,000 distinct CDR3 sequences, 25% to 35% found once. Study-wide results and caveats: Gene preferences differed: TRBV28, TRBJ1-2, TRBJ2-5 in persistent cases. Only a small sample size was used, which may have cut accuracy. Lower TCR diversity was seen in persistent Graves' patients than in newly diagnosed ones.

Germline assignment: CDR1 KGHSH and CDR2 LQKENI. This CDR3 contains 15 residues. Germline trimming cut 2 bases from V and 2 bases from J; bases unmatched to any gene: 4. In regard to this clonotype: Its antigen is unidentified.

V is TRBV18 and J is TRBJ1-2; 8 nucleotides agree with TRBD1. This specimen was peripheral blood mononuclear cells (PBMCs), taken when the disease was refractory, from a patient treated with antithyroid drugs. The sequence derives from a female donor with Graves disease. CDR3 amino acids: CASSPEQGANYGYTF. The DNA for the CDR3 is TGTGCCAGCTCACCAGAGCAGGGGGCGAACTATGGCTACACCTTC.